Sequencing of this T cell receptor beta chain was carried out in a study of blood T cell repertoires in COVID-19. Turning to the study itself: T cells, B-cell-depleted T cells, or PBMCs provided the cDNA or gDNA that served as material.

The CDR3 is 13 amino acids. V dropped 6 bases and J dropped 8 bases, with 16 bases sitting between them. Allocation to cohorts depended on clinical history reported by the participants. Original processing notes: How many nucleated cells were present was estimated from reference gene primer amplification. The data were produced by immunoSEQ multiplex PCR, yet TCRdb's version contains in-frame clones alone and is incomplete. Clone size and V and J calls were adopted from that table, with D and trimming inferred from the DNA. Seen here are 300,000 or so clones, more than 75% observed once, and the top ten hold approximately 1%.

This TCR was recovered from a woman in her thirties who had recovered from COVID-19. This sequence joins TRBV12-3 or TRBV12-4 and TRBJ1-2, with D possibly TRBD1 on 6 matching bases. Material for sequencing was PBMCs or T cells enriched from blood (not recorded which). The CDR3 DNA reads TGTGCCAGCAGCCCACAGGGATCGTGGGGCTACACCTTC. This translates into CASSPQGSWGYTF.